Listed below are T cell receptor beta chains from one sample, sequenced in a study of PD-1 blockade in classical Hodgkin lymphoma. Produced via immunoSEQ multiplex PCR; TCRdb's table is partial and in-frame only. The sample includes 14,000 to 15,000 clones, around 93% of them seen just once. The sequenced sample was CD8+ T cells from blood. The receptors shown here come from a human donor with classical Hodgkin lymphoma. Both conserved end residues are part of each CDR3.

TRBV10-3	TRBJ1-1	CAISGRNTEAFF
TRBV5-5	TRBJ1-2	CASSLPTGGRYGYTF
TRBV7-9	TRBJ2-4	CASSPPAKNIQYF
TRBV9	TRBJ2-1	CASSEADEQFF
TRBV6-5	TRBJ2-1	CAVWGNNEQFF
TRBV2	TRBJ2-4	CASSGGQGINIQYF
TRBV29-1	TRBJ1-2	CSVPGQGGGNYGYTF
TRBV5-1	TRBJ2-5	CASSSGLAGVWETQYF
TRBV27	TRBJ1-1	CASSGPGLEAFF
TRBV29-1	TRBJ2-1	CSVSTGYNEQFF
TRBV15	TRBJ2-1	CATSTGTGGSYNEQFF
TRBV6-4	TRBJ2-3	CASSSSGSADTQYF
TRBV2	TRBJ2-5	CASIAGGPGETQYF
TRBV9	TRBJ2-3	CASSADTSSTDTQYF
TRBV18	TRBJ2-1	CASSLPGLHSYNEQFF
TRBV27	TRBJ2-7	CASKSGIGGGDHYEQYF
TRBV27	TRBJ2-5	CASREGLAGGTWETQYF
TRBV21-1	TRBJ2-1	CASISHPRLEIF
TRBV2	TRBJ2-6	CASSARPLSSSGANVLTF
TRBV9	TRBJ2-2	CASSAVSGLIGGELFF
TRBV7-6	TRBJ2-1	CASSLENSGVVDEQFF